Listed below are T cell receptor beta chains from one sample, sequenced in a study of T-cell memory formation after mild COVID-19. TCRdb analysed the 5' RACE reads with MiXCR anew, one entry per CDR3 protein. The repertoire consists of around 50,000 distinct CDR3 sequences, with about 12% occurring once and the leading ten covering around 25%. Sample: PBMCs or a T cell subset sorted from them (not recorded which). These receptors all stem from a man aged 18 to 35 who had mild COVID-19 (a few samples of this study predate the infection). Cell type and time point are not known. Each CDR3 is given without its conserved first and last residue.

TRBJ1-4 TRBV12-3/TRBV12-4 ASKQGWGKLF
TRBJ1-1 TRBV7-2 ASSLSENTEAF
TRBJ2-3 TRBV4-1 ASSQGLASGGSTDTQY
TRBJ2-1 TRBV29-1 SVTLGGTNEQF
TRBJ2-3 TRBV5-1 ASSPGPPIGDTQY
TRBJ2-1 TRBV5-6 ASSFLSGGDNEQF
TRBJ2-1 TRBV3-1 ASSQGASGGANEQF
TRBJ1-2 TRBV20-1 SAITLDRGHGYT
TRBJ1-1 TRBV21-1 ASSKMGTGRGDNTEAF
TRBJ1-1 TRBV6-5 ASSRQNLNTEAF
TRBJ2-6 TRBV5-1 ASWDPSSGANVLT
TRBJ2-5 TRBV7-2 ASSPPVGVQETRY
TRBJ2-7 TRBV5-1 ASSAQRGGSYEQY
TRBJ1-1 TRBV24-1 ALRGGTEAF